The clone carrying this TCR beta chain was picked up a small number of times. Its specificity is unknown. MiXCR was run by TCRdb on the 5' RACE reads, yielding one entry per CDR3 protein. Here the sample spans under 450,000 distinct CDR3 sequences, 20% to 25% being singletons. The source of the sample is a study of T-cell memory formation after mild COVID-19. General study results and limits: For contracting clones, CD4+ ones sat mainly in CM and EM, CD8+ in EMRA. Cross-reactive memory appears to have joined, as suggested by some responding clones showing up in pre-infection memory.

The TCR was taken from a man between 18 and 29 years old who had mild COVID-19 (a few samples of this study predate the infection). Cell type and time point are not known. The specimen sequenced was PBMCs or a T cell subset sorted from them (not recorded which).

CDR3 protein: CASSGNRDRATPAFF. Written as DNA, the CDR3 is TGCGCCAGCAGCGGAAACAGGGATAGGGCAACTCCAGCTTTCTTT. This rearrangement joins TRBV10-2 to TRBJ1-1, with D possibly matching TRBD1 (6 bases). Germline loops: CDR1 WSHSY, CDR2 SAAADI. V was pared by 6 bases and J by 10 bases, with 24 bases between. The CDR3 length is 15 residues.